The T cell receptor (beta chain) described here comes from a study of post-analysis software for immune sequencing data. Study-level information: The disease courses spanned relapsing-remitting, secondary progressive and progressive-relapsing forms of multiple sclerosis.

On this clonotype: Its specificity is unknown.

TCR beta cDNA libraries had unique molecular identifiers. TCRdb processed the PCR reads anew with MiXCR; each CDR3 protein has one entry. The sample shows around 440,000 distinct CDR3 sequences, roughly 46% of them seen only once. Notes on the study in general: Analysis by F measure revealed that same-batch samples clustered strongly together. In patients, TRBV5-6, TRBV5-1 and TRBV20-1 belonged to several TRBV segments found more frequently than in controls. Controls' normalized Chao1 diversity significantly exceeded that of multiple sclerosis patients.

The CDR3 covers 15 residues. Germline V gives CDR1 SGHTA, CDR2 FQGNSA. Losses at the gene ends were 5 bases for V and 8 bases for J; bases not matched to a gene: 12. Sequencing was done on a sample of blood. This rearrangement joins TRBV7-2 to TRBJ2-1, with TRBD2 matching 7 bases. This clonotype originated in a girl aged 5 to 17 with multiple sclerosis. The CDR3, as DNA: TGTGCCAGCAGCCAACAACTAGCGTCGGGAGATGAGCAGTTCTTC. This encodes CASSQQLASGDEQFF.